This T cell receptor (beta chain) was sequenced in a study of OX40 agonist ivuxolimab in advanced cancers. Looked up from germline, CDR1 is SGHRS and CDR2 is YFSETQ. With 4 bases removed from V and 2 bases from J, the gap between germline ends came to 9 bases. CDR3 length equals 13 residues. This table comes from immunoSEQ multiplex PCR, and its TCRdb copy is limited to in-frame clones, with some not included. This repertoire shows around 11,000 clones, just under 75% found once; its top ten account for around 36%. The chain has TRBV5-1 and TRBJ1-1; D ambiguous. The sequence was collected from an adult with an advanced solid tumor such as melanoma, head and neck, liver or kidney cancer. Source: CD4+ or CD8+ T cells sorted from blood, taken in a trial of the OX40 agonist ivuxolimab. The CDR3 sequence: CASSQQTNTEAFF. The DNA for the CDR3 is TGCGCCAGCAGCCAACAGACTAACACTGAAGCTTTCTTT. Looking up the rest from reference TRBV5-1 and TRBJ1-1 gives the full variable domain: KAGVTQTPRYLIKTRGQQVTLSCSPISGHRSVSWYQQTPGQGLQFLFEYFSETQRNKGNFPGRFSGRQFSNSRSEMNVSTLELGDSALYLCASSQQTNTEAFFGQGTRLTVV.